These 21 T cell receptor beta chains were all obtained from the same sample, sequenced in a study of siplizumab effects on memory and regulatory T cells. Repertoires were generated with immunoSEQ multiplex PCR, while TCRdb's copy carries only in-frame clones and drops some. Of approximately 120,000 clones listed, just under 95% are singletons. Sequences were obtained from non-Treg CD4+ T cells sorted from blood. Source of these receptors: a human donor in good health.

This chain joins TRBV11-2 and TRBJ2-7, with 7 nucleotides matching TRBD1. The CDR3 sequence is 15 residues long. After removal of 4 bases from V and 3 bases from J, the junction contained 9 bases not matched to a gene. Germline V gene sequence: CDR1 SGHAT, CDR2 FQNNGV. Here the CDR3 DNA reads TGTGCCAGCAGCTCTAGCCCCAGGGGGTACTACGAGCAGTACTTC. This sequence encodes CASSSSPRGYYEQYF.

This chain joins TRBV5-1 and TRBJ1-2; D may be TRBD1 (5 bases). CDR3 length equals 14 residues. V lost 1 base and J 4 bases, leaving 11 bases between the germline ends. From germline, CDR1 is SGHRS and CDR2 YFSETQ. CDR3 protein: CASSLPGATYGYTF. CDR3 in DNA: TGCGCCAGCAGCTTGCCCGGGGCGACCTATGGCTACACCTTC.

The rearrangement joins TRBV5-6 to TRBJ2-7; D gene ambiguous. V was shortened by 0 bases and J by 3 bases, with 13 bases between the two germline ends. CDR1 is SGHDT, CDR2 YYEEEE, per germline. CDR3 length equals 15 residues. CDR3 in amino acids: CASSLVPPSNYEQYF. The CDR3 bases are TGTGCCAGCAGCTTGGTGCCTCCCTCCAACTACGAGCAGTACTTC.

The chain is built from TRBV9 and TRBJ1-3, with D perhaps TRBD1 (6 bases). Looked up from germline, CDR1 is SGDLS and CDR2 is YYNGEE. CDR3 length: 14 residues. V lost 0 bases, J lost 2 bases, and 6 bases lay in between. The CDR3 nucleotides read TGTGCCAGCAGCGTAGCAGGGGCTGGAAACACCATATATTTT. Amino acid sequence: CASSVAGAGNTIYF.

In its sample, this clone was seen once. This chain connects TRBV15 to TRBJ1-5; the match to TRBD1 covers 8 bases. The V gene end was trimmed by 3 bases and the J gene end by 0 bases; junction bases not matched to a gene: 7. This CDR3 contains 17 residues. The germline gives CDR1 LNHNV, CDR2 YYDKDF (reference sequence). The CDR3, as DNA: TGTGCCACCAGCAGGGTAACGGGACAGGTTAGCAATCAGCCCCAGCATTTT. Translating it yields CATSRVTGQVSNQPQHF.

Note on this clone: The same CDR3 can be traced to other DNA sequences in this sample. The chain uses TRBV18 and TRBJ1-1; tentatively, D is TRBD1 (5 bases). Trimming left V 6 bases short and J 4 bases short, with 9 bases between. The CDR3 has 12 residues. Germline V gives CDR1 KGHSH, CDR2 LQKENI. CDR3 coding DNA: TGTGCCAGCTCTCCAGGGAGCACTGAAGCTTTCTTT. Amino acid sequence: CASSPGSTEAFF.

This clone has just one count. V usage is TRBV2 and J usage is TRBJ2-3; 9 bases are a match to TRBD2. CDR3 length: 12 residues. CDR1 SNHLY and CDR2 FYNNEI come from the germline V gene. V was pared by 11 bases and J by 3 bases, with 3 bases of the junction left unmatched. CDR3 protein: CAVAGETDTQYF. CDR3 bases: TGTGCCGTAGCGGGGGAAACAGATACGCAGTATTTT.

The chain carries TRBV9 and TRBJ2-7; D might be TRBD1 (5 bases). The germline V and J ends were trimmed by 0 bases and 5 bases, with 9 bases remaining between them. The germline V gene encodes CDR1 SGDLS and CDR2 YYNGEE. The CDR3 sequence is 13 residues long. The CDR3 is CASSVGQPNEQYF. The CDR3 DNA reads as TGTGCCAGCAGCGTAGGACAGCCGAACGAGCAGTACTTC. The full variable domain, in which reference TRBV9 and TRBJ2-7 provide the parts outside the CDR3, is DSGVTQTPKHLITATGQRVTLRCSPRSGDLSVYWYQQSLDQGLQFLIQYYNGEERAKGNILERFSAQQFPDLHSELNLSSLELGDSALYFCASSVGQPNEQYFGPGTRLTVT.

The chain recombines TRBV23-1 with TRBJ1-2; unclear D gene. TRBV23-1 carries the ORF label, with uncertain function. Trimming stripped 2 bases from V and 7 bases from J, with 20 bases between. The CDR3 sequence is 16 residues long. This CDR3 reads CASSQGPMEGVRGYTF. As DNA, the CDR3 is TGCGCCAGCAGTCAAGGCCCTATGGAAGGAGTTCGTGGCTACACCTTC.

The chain links TRBV19 to TRBJ1-1, with a tentative D call TRBD1 (5 bases). Germline lookup yields CDR1 LNHDA and CDR2 SQIVND (reference sequence). The CDR3 spans 13 residues. Between the trimmed V and J ends, which lost 6 bases and 7 bases, there was a span of 15 bases. CDR3 in DNA: TGTGCCAGTAGAAGGGGCAGAGAATTTGAAGCTTTCTTT. It yields the protein CASRRGREFEAFF.

The table lists this clone with a count of one. The genes are TRBV5-1 and TRBJ2-2, with TRBD1 as a possible D gene (6 bases). The germline CDR1 and CDR2 sequences are SGHRS and YFSETQ. V was shortened by 4 bases and J by 3 bases, with 16 bases between the two germline ends. The CDR3 length is 16 residues. The CDR3 DNA reads as TGCGCCAGCAGCACCGTACAGGGACGGGACACCGGGGAGCTGTTTTTT. This gives the protein CASSTVQGRDTGELFF.

The chain joins TRBV4-1 to TRBJ2-3; 11 bases agree with TRBD2. Trimming removed 3 bases from V and 3 bases from J; junction bases left unmatched: 11. The CDR3 consists of 18 residues. From germline, CDR1 is MGHRA and CDR2 YSYEKL. CDR3 sequence (DNA): TGCGCCAGCAGCCATCCGGCTGGGACTAGCGGTAGGACAGATACGCAGTATTTT. It yields the protein CASSHPAGTSGRTDTQYF.

The chain has TRBV27 and TRBJ1-6; tentatively, D is TRBD1 (5 bases). The CDR3 runs 15 residues. Trimming shortened V by 6 bases and J by 8 bases, and 17 bases separated the two germline ends. Germline CDR1 and CDR2: MNHEY and SMNVEV (reference sequence). The CDR3 spells CASSARDGGDSPLHF. CDR3 nucleotide sequence: TGTGCCAGCAGCGCCCGGGACGGGGGGGATTCACCCCTCCACTTT.

The CDR3 nucleotides read TGTGCCAGCTCACCTGGAGCAGGGGGCGGTGAAAAACTGTTTTTT. Amino acid sequence: CASSPGAGGGEKLFF. V is TRBV18 and J is TRBJ1-4; 8 bases match TRBD1. The CDR3 loop spans 15 amino acids. V lost 3 bases and J lost 7; bases outside the gene matches: 7. Germline lookup yields CDR1 KGHSH and CDR2 LQKENI.

The rearrangement joins TRBV6-5 to TRBJ1-3; D gene uncertain. V was cut by 5 bases and J by 2 bases, with 10 bases left in between. The CDR3 has 14 residues. Germline CDR1 is MNHEY and CDR2 is SVGAGI. CDR3 DNA: TGTGCCAGCAGTGTTGATTCAGCTGGAAACACCATATATTTT. Its translation: CASSVDSAGNTIYF.

The gene calls are TRBV18 and TRBJ2-6, with D perhaps TRBD1 (6 bases). The CDR3 consists of 18 residues. Looked up from germline, CDR1 is KGHSH and CDR2 is LQKENI. Trimming removed 0 bases at V and 0 bases at J, with 12 bases between. This CDR3 is CASSPPGAGTSGANVLTF. The CDR3 DNA is TGTGCCAGCTCACCACCGGGGGCAGGGACCTCTGGGGCCAACGTCCTGACTTTC.

This rearrangement joins TRBV7-9 to TRBJ1-5; D unresolved. CDR3 length equals 16 residues. The V end was cut by 0 bases, the J end by 0 bases, with 9 bases between. Germline values: CDR1 SEHNR, CDR2 FQNEAQ (reference sequence). The CDR3 region is CASSLARVSSNQPQHF. The CDR3 DNA reads as TGTGCCAGCAGCTTAGCGAGGGTCAGTAGCAATCAGCCCCAGCATTTT.

The V call is TRBV11-2, the J call TRBJ2-4, with TRBD1 matching over 9 bases. The CDR3 is 16 amino acids. Germline assignment: CDR1 SGHAT and CDR2 FQNNGV. The V segment lost 1 base and the J segment 3 bases; nucleotides outside the gene matches: 4. The CDR3, as DNA: TGTGCCAGCAGCTTAGTGGGACAGGGAGGCAAAAACATTCAGTACTTC. Encoded protein: CASSLVGQGGKNIQYF.

The V gene is TRBV27, the J gene TRBJ2-5; 8 bases are a match to TRBD2. The germline CDR1 and CDR2 sequences are MNHEY and SMNVEV (reference sequence). The length of the CDR3 is 13 residues. Trimming removed 7 bases from V and 5 bases from J; junction bases left unmatched: 6. The CDR3 loop reads CASKRGPLETQYF. The CDR3 DNA is TGTGCCAGCAAGCGGGGGCCTCTGGAGACCCAGTACTTC.

This chain links TRBV6-5 with TRBJ1-2; D is unclear. The CDR3 spans 13 residues. V dropped 2 bases and J dropped 5 bases, with 9 bases sitting between them. Germline CDR1 and CDR2: MNHEY and SVGAGI. CDR3 region: CASSYQERYGYTF. The CDR3 DNA follows: TGTGCCAGCAGTTACCAGGAGCGGTATGGCTACACCTTC.

Concerning this clone itself: Sequence at one end of the junction differs from germline and may be a read error. The chain recombines TRBV19 with TRBJ2-6; D is undetermined. The CDR3 consists of 14 residues. Germline values: CDR1 LNHDA, CDR2 SQIVND (reference sequence). The CDR3 coding sequence is TGTGCCAGTCGCGACGGATCTGGGCCCAACGTCCTGACTTTC. Translation: CASRDGSGPNVLTF.